The 32 T cell receptor beta chains in this list originate from one sample, sequenced in a study of blood T cell repertoires in COVID-19. Assay: immunoSEQ multiplex PCR; the TCRdb copy retains only in-frame clones and omits some. There are tens of thousands of clones in the sample; about 85% occur only once, and roughly 4.3% lies in the top ten. Sequenced input: peripheral blood. The receptor set was obtained from a man in his 60s with COVID-19, enrolled during active disease.

The rearrangement joins TRBV6-5 to TRBJ1-2, with a tentative D call TRBD1 (5 bases). The ends were cut back, 7 bases at V and 2 bases at J, with 11 bases in the middle. Germline CDR1 is MNHEY and CDR2 is SVGAGI. This CDR3 contains 13 residues. CDR3 DNA: TGTGCCAGCAACACAGGTTCCAACTATGGCTACACCTTC. Amino acids: CASNTGSNYGYTF.

This chain joins TRBV29-1 and TRBJ2-1; D uncertain. V shed 3 bases and J shed 15 bases, with 18 bases lying between them. This CDR3 has 12 residues. Per the germline V gene, CDR1 is SQVTM and CDR2 is ANQGSEA. CDR3 loop: CSVEQLGFHRFF. DNA of the CDR3: TGCAGCGTTGAGCAGCTAGGCTTTCATCGGTTCTTC.

The gene calls are TRBV3-1 (or the pseudogene TRBV3-2) and TRBJ1-2; possibly TRBD1 for D (5 bases). V dropped 1 base and J dropped 7 bases, with 16 bases sitting between them. The CDR3 extends over 15 amino acids. CDR1 and CDR2 from the germline V gene are LGHDT and YNNKEL (reference sequence). The CDR3 bases are TGTGCCAGCAGCCAAGCAGACAGACTTTATGGTGGCTACACCTTC. Protein sequence: CASSQADRLYGGYTF.

This chain uses TRBV7-6 with TRBJ2-1; 9 nucleotides align to TRBD2. Trimming cost V 5 bases and J 7 bases; bases outside gene matches: 15. From germline, CDR1 is SGHVS and CDR2 FNYEAQ. The CDR3 has 17 residues. The CDR3, as DNA: TGTGCCAGCAGCCCCTCTTTTCGTGCGGGAGGGAGGAATGAGCAGTTCTTC. This encodes CASSPSFRAGGRNEQFF.

The V and J genes are TRBV28 and TRBJ1-5, with a weak D call TRBD1 (6 bases). The CDR3 is 16 amino acids. Germline V CDR1 and CDR2: MDHEN, SYDVKM. Trimming pared 6 bases from V and 7 bases from J, leaving 22 bases between. In DNA, the CDR3 is TGTGCCAGCAGCCCGAAGAGGGGGTCGCTGAGGCAGCCCCAGCATTTT. Protein: CASSPKRGSLRQPQHF.

The J gene is TRBJ2-6, the V gene TRBV19; D uncertain. In germline, CDR1 is LNHDA, CDR2 SQIVND (reference sequence). The CDR3 is 16 residues long. Between the trimmed V and J ends, which lost 5 bases and 0 bases, there was a span of 11 bases. The CDR3 DNA reads TGTGCCAGTAGTCCAAACAGCTTCTCTGGGGCCAACGTCCTGACTTTC. Its translation: CASSPNSFSGANVLTF. The whole variable domain, remainder taken from reference TRBV19 and TRBJ2-6, is DGGITQSPKYLFRKEGQNVTLSCEQNLNHDAMYWYRQDPGQGLRLIYYSQIVNDFQKGDIAEGYSVSREKKESFPLTVTSAQKNPTAFYLCASSPNSFSGANVLTFGAGSRLTVL.

The chain carries TRBV7-9 and TRBJ2-1; TRBD1 aligns across 11 bases. Per the germline V gene, CDR1 is SEHNR and CDR2 is FQNEAQ (reference sequence). The trim removed 6 bases at V and 6 bases at J, leaving 4 bases unmatched. The CDR3 totals 14 residues. CDR3 coding DNA: TGTGCCAGCAGTCCGGGACAGGGGGGCAATGAGCAGTTCTTC. Translating it yields CASSPGQGGNEQFF.

The rearrangement joins TRBV7-2 to TRBJ2-2, with 7 bases lining up with TRBD1. Trimming at V came to 8 bases and at J to 4 bases, leaving 10 bases not matched to a gene. The length of the CDR3 is 15 residues. Germline-derived CDR1 and CDR2 are SGHTA and FQGNSA. The CDR3 is CASGQTTGATGELFF. The CDR3 DNA reads as TGTGCCAGCGGTCAAACCACAGGGGCCACCGGGGAGCTGTTTTTT.

This chain links TRBV28 with TRBJ1-2; no reliable D call. Germline-derived CDR1 and CDR2 are MDHEN and SYDVKM. The CDR3 totals 13 residues. The V gene lost 3 bases and the J gene lost 2 bases, with 7 bases spanning the gap. Here the CDR3 DNA reads TGTGCCAGCAGTTTTACCAGAAACTATGGCTACACCTTC. Amino acids: CASSFTRNYGYTF.

The chain combines TRBV7-2 with TRBJ2-7; 7 bases fit TRBD1. This CDR3 spans 14 amino acids. V lost 3 bases, J lost 1 base, and 3 bases stayed unmatched. Per germline, CDR1 SGHTA and CDR2 FQGNSA. The CDR3, as DNA: TGTGCCAGCAGCTTTGACAGGGAGTCCTACGAGCAGTACTTC. This codes for CASSFDRESYEQYF.

CDR3 in DNA: TGTGCCAGCAGTCCCGCTAGCGGGAGGGTCTCCTACAATGAGCAGTTCTTC. Residues: CASSPASGRVSYNEQFF. The chain couples TRBV28 to TRBJ2-1; TRBD2 matches at 12 bases. With V trimmed by 5 bases and J by 0 bases, 5 bases remained unmatched. CDR3 size: 17 residues. The germline V gene has CDR1 MDHEN and CDR2 SYDVKM.

The genes are TRBV29-1 and TRBJ2-7; 12 nucleotides match TRBD2. Germline CDR1 reads SQVTM; CDR2 reads ANQGSEA. The CDR3 runs 14 residues. V was clipped by 6 bases and J by 1 base; unmatched bases: 4. The CDR3 DNA sequence: TGCAGCGTCTCGGGACTAGCGGGTTCCTACGAGCAGTACTTC. This codes for CSVSGLAGSYEQYF.

J is TRBJ2-1 and V is TRBV12-5; perhaps TRBD2 as D (5 bases). Trimming removed 3 bases at V and 4 bases at J, with 13 bases between. The CDR3 has 15 amino acids. CDR1 and CDR2 from the germline V gene are LGHNT and FRNRAP. In nucleotides, the CDR3 is TGTGCTAGTGGTTTCGGAGGTAGAGTATACAATGAGCAGTTCTTC. Amino acids: CASGFGGRVYNEQFF. The complete variable domain, with remaining parts taken from reference TRBV12-5 and TRBJ2-1, reads DARVTQTPRHKVTEMGQEVTMRCQPILGHNTVFWYRQTMMQGLELLAYFRNRAPLDDSGMPKDRFSAEMPDATLATLKIQPSEPRDSAVYFCASGFGGRVYNEQFFGPGTRLTVL.

This clone was seen a few times. The chain joins TRBV19 to TRBJ1-1, with 8 bases lining up with TRBD1. Germline V gives CDR1 LNHDA, CDR2 SQIVND (reference sequence). The CDR3 loop spans 13 amino acids. After removal of 8 bases from V and 4 bases from J, the junction contained 6 bases not matched to a gene. The CDR3 sequence: CASLDREGTEAFF. In DNA form, the CDR3 reads TGTGCCAGTCTGGACAGGGAGGGCACTGAAGCTTTCTTT.

The chain is built from TRBV24-1 and TRBJ1-4; D may be TRBD1 (5 bases). Trimming took 12 bases from V and 11 from J, leaving 21 bases between them. Germline V lookup: CDR1 KGHDR, CDR2 SFDVKD. The CDR3 is 13 amino acids. The chain's CDR3 is CAASGPGSRKLFF. CDR3 in DNA: TGTGCCGCCTCAGGGCCAGGGTCGCGGAAACTGTTTTTT.

V and J are TRBV5-1 and TRBJ1-1; 7 bases agree with TRBD1. Germline assignment: CDR1 SGHRS and CDR2 YFSETQ. The V gene end was trimmed by 3 bases and the J gene end by 6 bases; junction bases not matched to a gene: 11. This CDR3 is built from 15 residues. The CDR3 DNA is TGCGCCAGCAGCTCCAATATTGACAGGGCCGCTGAAGCTTTCTTT. This gives the protein CASSSNIDRAAEAFF. Looking up the rest from reference TRBV5-1 and TRBJ1-1 gives the full variable domain: KAGVTQTPRYLIKTRGQQVTLSCSPISGHRSVSWYQQTPGQGLQFLFEYFSETQRNKGNFPGRFSGRQFSNSRSEMNVSTLELGDSALYLCASSSNIDRAAEAFFGQGTRLTVV.

This chain links TRBV2 with TRBJ1-5; 7 bases align to TRBD1. The CDR3 contains 14 residues. Germline CDR1 and CDR2: SNHLY and FYNNEI. V dropped 8 bases and J dropped 6; count of bases not matched to a gene: 10. In DNA form, the CDR3 reads TGTGCCAGCCAGGGCCCGAACAGGGGTCAGCCCCAGCATTTT. Its translation: CASQGPNRGQPQHF.

The V and J genes are TRBV7-2 and TRBJ2-1; 10 bases are a match to TRBD2. Germline V lookup: CDR1 SGHTA, CDR2 FQGNSA. The CDR3 totals 16 residues. Unmatched junction bases numbered 8, after V lost 5 bases and J lost 4 bases. The CDR3, as DNA: TGTGCCAGCAGCGCGTACTTACTAGCGGGATACAATGAGCAGTTCTTC. Amino acids: CASSAYLLAGYNEQFF.

This clone was recorded a few times. The chain has TRBV28 and TRBJ2-5, with 11 positions matching TRBD2. J gave up 0 bases and V 10 bases, and 10 bases lay outside the gene matches. The V gene's germline CDR1 is MDHEN and CDR2 SYDVKM. The CDR3 runs 16 residues. CDR3 sequence (DNA): TGTGCCATCCAAGACGGGGGACTAGCGGACCAAGAGACCCAGTACTTC. Translation: CAIQDGGLADQETQYF.

This chain uses TRBV28 with TRBJ2-7; TRBD2 matches at 11 bases. The CDR3 extends over 15 amino acids. Unmatched junction bases numbered 5, after V lost 4 bases and J lost 3 bases. The germline V gene has CDR1 MDHEN and CDR2 SYDVKM. The CDR3 nucleotides are TGTGCCAGCAGTTCCCCTGGACTAGCGGGCTACGAGCAGTACTTC. This gives the protein CASSSPGLAGYEQYF.

There are a few counts of this clone. The rearrangement links TRBV5-8 to TRBJ2-7, with D possibly matching TRBD2 (5 bases). The CDR3 totals 14 residues. Per the germline V gene, CDR1 is SGHTS and CDR2 is YDEGEE. V lost 4 bases, J lost 3 bases, and 14 bases lay in between. CDR3 coding DNA: TGTGCCAGCAGCCGCCCGGGGAATGTCTACGAGCAGTACTTC. Amino acids: CASSRPGNVYEQYF.

V and J are TRBV7-8 and TRBJ2-1; 11 bases match TRBD1. The CDR3 spans 18 residues. The trim removed 7 bases at V and 5 bases at J, leaving 16 bases unmatched. CDR1 and CDR2 from the germline V gene are SGHVS and FQNEAQ. Here the CDR3 reads CASTDRGLQAEPNNEQFF. CDR3 nucleotide sequence: TGTGCCAGCACGGACAGGGGGCTGCAAGCGGAGCCTAACAATGAGCAGTTCTTC.

The chain is built from TRBV10-3 and TRBJ2-7; possible D gene TRBD1, 5 bases. V lost 6 bases to trimming and J lost 7 bases, with 13 bases between them. CDR1 ENHRY and CDR2 SYGVKD come from the germline V gene. The CDR3 has 12 amino acids. The CDR3 bases are TGTGCCATCAGGGGTCAAGGGGTTGAGCAGTACTTC. It specifies CAIRGQGVEQYF.

The J gene is TRBJ2-7, the V gene TRBV9; 14 bases align to TRBD2. V shed 0 bases and J 4 bases; nucleotides not matched to a gene: 9. The CDR3 loop spans 18 amino acids. Germline lookup yields CDR1 SGDLS and CDR2 YYNGEE. The CDR3 loop is CASSVAGLAGGLYYEQYF. The CDR3 nucleotides read TGTGCCAGCAGCGTAGCTGGACTAGCGGGAGGCCTCTATTACGAGCAGTACTTC.

The chain joins TRBV7-9 to TRBJ1-2; a weak D match, TRBD1 (5 bases). CDR3 length: 15 amino acids. The germline gives CDR1 SEHNR, CDR2 FQNEAQ (reference sequence). Trimming took off 5 bases at V and 3 bases at J, with 16 bases between the two ends. The CDR3 DNA follows: TGTGCCAGCAGCCCCTTAAAGGTCAGGGACTATGGCTACACCTTC. Its translation: CASSPLKVRDYGYTF.

The chain carries TRBV7-9 and TRBJ2-1, with 10 bases matching TRBD1. The junction had 2 bases not matched to a gene; V was cut back by 5 bases and J by 1 base. CDR3 size: 15 residues. In germline, CDR1 is SEHNR, CDR2 FQNEAQ (reference sequence). This CDR3 is CASSPGQGSYNEQFF. The CDR3 DNA sequence: TGTGCCAGCAGCCCGGGACAGGGGTCCTACAATGAGCAGTTCTTC.

This chain connects TRBV5-1 to TRBJ1-1; no clear D. The CDR3 runs to 16 residues. V lost 1 base, J lost 1 base, and 14 bases lay in between. CDR1 is SGHRS, CDR2 YFSETQ, per germline. The chain's CDR3 is CASSLPTLQWNTEAFF. The CDR3 bases are TGCGCCAGCAGCTTGCCCACCTTACAATGGAACACTGAAGCTTTCTTT.

V and J are TRBV28 and TRBJ1-2; 9 nucleotides align to TRBD1. CDR1 and CDR2 from the germline V gene are MDHEN and SYDVKM. The length of the CDR3 is 12 residues. The V and J ends lost 5 bases and 11 bases, in that order; junction bases with no gene match: 6. In DNA form, the CDR3 reads TGTGCCAGCAGTCCCCGGGACAGGGCGTACACCTTC. This translates into CASSPRDRAYTF.

The V and J genes are TRBV13 and TRBJ1-4; D is perhaps TRBD1 (5 bases). In germline, CDR1 is PRHDT, CDR2 FYEKMQ (reference sequence). The germline V and J ends were trimmed by 5 bases and 1 base, with 11 bases remaining between them. The CDR3 covers 15 residues. The CDR3 region has the DNA TGTGCCAGCAGCCCTCAGGGCGAAACTAATGAAAAACTGTTTTTT. Amino acids: CASSPQGETNEKLFF.

The rearrangement joins TRBV6-5 to TRBJ1-3; no definite D call. This CDR3 has 15 amino acids. Germline V gene lookup returns CDR1 MNHEY and CDR2 SVGAGI. The V end lost 5 bases, the J end lost 2 bases, and 13 bases lay between the germline ends. The CDR3 DNA is TGTGCCAGCAGTCCTGAGGGCCTCGCTGGAAACACCATATATTTT. Translation gives CASSPEGLAGNTIYF.

The CDR3 bases are TGTGCCAGCTCACCCATGAACACTGAAGCTTTCTTT. This gives the protein CASSPMNTEAFF. The rearrangement uses TRBV18 and TRBJ1-1; no firm D call. Trimming took 3 bases from V and 0 from J, leaving 2 bases between them. CDR3 length: 12 amino acids. Germline lookup yields CDR1 KGHSH and CDR2 LQKENI.

The chain carries TRBV4-3 and TRBJ1-2; 11 bases are a match to TRBD1. Germline trimming cut 0 bases from V and 4 bases from J; bases unmatched to any gene: 4. Germline V lookup: CDR1 LGHNA, CDR2 YSLEER. The CDR3 has 16 amino acids. The CDR3: CASSQETDRGPYGYTF. CDR3 bases: TGCGCCAGCAGCCAAGAGACGGACAGGGGGCCCTATGGCTACACCTTC.